Described below is a single TCR beta chain sequence and its context. The sample originates from a study of cytomegalovirus exposure and HLA in healthy donors. The PCR was carried out with 60 Vbeta primers and 13 Jbeta primers. This table comes from immunoSEQ multiplex PCR, and its TCRdb copy is limited to in-frame clones, with some not included. Of 150,000 to 200,000 clones listed, under 80% are singletons. Germline V gene data show CDR1 as KGHSH and CDR2 as LQKENI. The CDR3 loop spans 16 amino acids. The V segment lost 2 bases and the J segment 6 bases; nucleotides outside the gene matches: 9. The sequence derives from a man aged 40-49 years in good health and CMV-seronegative. The chain is built from TRBV18 and TRBJ2-1; TRBD1 agrees at 8 bases. The sample was PBMCs. The CDR3: CASSPNLDRAFNEQFF. The DNA for the CDR3 is TGTGCCAGCTCACCAAATTTGGACAGGGCATTCAATGAGCAGTTCTTC.